This T cell receptor (beta chain) is from a study of follicular helper T cells after annual influenza vaccination. In germline, CDR1 is LNHDA, CDR2 SQIVND (reference sequence). V dropped 3 bases and J dropped 0 bases, with 9 bases sitting between them. CDR3 length equals 14 residues. Sequencing of TCRB used Survey level resolution. The table came from immunoSEQ multiplex PCR; TCRdb's copy has only in-frame clones and leaves some out. The repertoire holds about 5,000 clones, with about 83% as singletons. Time point: 2015-2016 season, 7 days after influenza vaccination. This chain uses TRBV19 with TRBJ2-7; the D gene is possibly TRBD1 (6 bases). The sequence was collected from an adult who received the influenza vaccine. Sample: CXCR5+ CD38- circulating T follicular helper cells from blood, taken 7 days after influenza vaccination. Subset described: circulating Tfh, non-naive CD4+CXCR5+PD-1+ (ICOS+CD38+ or ICOS-CD38-). As DNA, the CDR3 is TGTGCCAGTAGTATCCAGGGGTTCTCCTACGAGCAGTACTTC. Protein product: CASSIQGFSYEQYF.